The 11 T cell receptor beta chains listed next were all sequenced from one sample in a study of breast tumors, draining lymph nodes, adjacent tissues. TCRdb fed the multiplex PCR reads into MiXCR, producing one record per CDR3 protein. The data show under 250,000 distinct CDR3 sequences, roughly 32% seen once. The lymph nodes were axillary draining lymph nodes from breast cancer patients. Sequenced material: axillary lymph node tissue. Source of these receptors: a female donor with breast cancer. Some clones in this sample may be carry-over from other donors' samples.

There are many counts of this clonotype. The chain recombines TRBV24-1 with TRBJ2-1; 14 bases are a match to TRBD2. Germline-derived CDR1 and CDR2 are KGHDR and SFDVKD. CDR3 length: 15 amino acids. V was clipped by 10 bases and J by 8 bases; unmatched bases: 9. In nucleotides, the CDR3 is TGTGCCACATTTGGACTAGCGGGAGGATACTATGAGCAGTTCTTC. Protein: CATFGLAGGYYEQFF.

This chain uses TRBV6-1 with TRBJ2-1; D is unresolved. CDR1 MNHNS and CDR2 SASEGT come from the germline V gene. CDR3 length: 11 residues. V gave up 2 bases and J gave up 10 bases, with 6 bases separating them. The CDR3 DNA reads TGTGCCAGCAGTGAAATATGGGAGCAGTTCTTC. It specifies CASSEIWEQFF.

The table lists this clonotype with a few counts. The chain has TRBV6-5 and TRBJ1-5, with 10 nucleotides matching TRBD1. Looked up from germline, CDR1 is MNHEY and CDR2 is SVGAGI. With 6 bases clipped from V and 7 bases from J, the junction kept 6 bases outside the gene matches. The CDR3 has 14 residues. CDR3 in amino acids: CASRRQGARQPQHF. CDR3 bases: TGTGCCAGCAGGCGACAGGGGGCAAGACAGCCCCAGCATTTT.

This clonotype was counted many times. The chain joins TRBV19 to TRBJ1-5, with TRBD1 matching over 7 bases. The CDR3 runs to 16 residues. Germline V gene sequence: CDR1 LNHDA, CDR2 SQIVND (reference sequence). After removal of 6 bases from V and 0 bases from J, the junction contained 8 bases not matched to a gene. CDR3 residues: CASRTGDLGSNQPQHF. In nucleotides, the CDR3 is TGTGCCAGTAGAACAGGGGACCTAGGTAGCAATCAGCCCCAGCATTTT. Using reference TRBV19 and TRBJ1-5 for the parts outside the CDR3, the full variable domain is DGGITQSPKYLFRKEGQNVTLSCEQNLNHDAMYWYRQDPGQGLRLIYYSQIVNDFQKGDIAEGYSVSREKKESFPLTVTSAQKNPTAFYLCASRTGDLGSNQPQHFGDGTRLSIL.

This clonotype appeared many times. V is TRBV7-9 and J is TRBJ2-2, with a possible D match to TRBD2 (6 bases). The V and J ends lost 3 bases and 4 bases respectively, with 9 bases between them. The CDR3 extends over 14 amino acids. Germline V gene data show CDR1 as SEHNR and CDR2 as FQNEAQ (reference sequence). The CDR3, as DNA: TGTGCCAGCAGCTTTACGGGAGTCACCGGGGAGCTGTTTTTT. Translated: CASSFTGVTGELFF.

The V gene is TRBV7-8, the J gene TRBJ1-4; D may be TRBD1 (6 bases). V dropped 3 bases and J dropped 6 bases, with 20 bases sitting between them. This CDR3 is built from 17 residues. Germline CDR1 is SGHVS and CDR2 is FQNEAQ. CDR3 in amino acids: CASSLTGSGGGYEKLFF. The CDR3 DNA reads TGTGCCAGCAGCTTGACAGGTTCTGGTGGGGGCTATGAAAAACTGTTTTTT.

This clonotype appeared many times. The genes are TRBV9 and TRBJ1-6, with D hard to call. The length of the CDR3 is 15 residues. With 1 base removed from V and 8 bases from J, the gap between germline ends came to 13 bases. CDR1 is SGDLS and CDR2 is YYNGEE in the germline V gene. The CDR3 loop is CASSVRDGRDSPLHF. As DNA, the CDR3 is TGTGCCAGCAGCGTACGCGACGGGAGGGATTCACCCCTCCACTTT.

The chain combines TRBV30 with TRBJ2-7, with D perhaps TRBD1 or TRBD2 (5 bases each). The CDR3 loop spans 13 amino acids. V shed 3 bases and J shed 3 bases, with 12 bases lying between them. The germline CDR1 and CDR2 sequences are GTSNPN and SVGIG (reference sequence). The CDR3 region has the DNA TGTGCCTGGAGATGGGGGAGCGGCTACGAGCAGTACTTC. The encoded protein is CAWRWGSGYEQYF.

The chain is built from TRBV4-1 and TRBJ1-1; D is unresolved. Trimming removed 3 bases from V and 5 bases from J, with 7 bases in between. CDR1 MGHRA and CDR2 YSYEKL come from the germline V gene. This CDR3 has 12 residues. The CDR3 region is CASSHLYTEAFF. In DNA, the CDR3 is TGCGCCAGCAGCCACTTGTATACTGAAGCTTTCTTT.

This clonotype appeared many times. The chain recombines TRBV19 with TRBJ1-6; possible D gene TRBD1, 5 bases. The CDR3 totals 17 residues. V lost 5 bases and J lost 7, with 21 bases in between. Looked up from germline, CDR1 is LNHDA and CDR2 is SQIVND (reference sequence). The CDR3: CASSATGTGVWNSPLHF. In DNA, the CDR3 is TGTGCCAGTAGTGCAACCGGGACGGGGGTTTGGAATTCACCCCTCCACTTT.

The V and J genes are TRBV7-8 and TRBJ1-3, with D possibly TRBD1 on 5 matching bases. V lost 1 base and J lost 1, with 14 bases in between. Per the germline V gene, CDR1 is SGHVS and CDR2 is FQNEAQ. This CDR3 is 17 amino acids long. CDR3 nucleotide sequence: TGTGCCAGCAGCTTAGTAACATCAGGGTCGTCTGGAAACACCATATATTTT. Residues: CASSLVTSGSSGNTIYF.